The 14 T cell receptor beta chains listed next were all sequenced from one sample in a study of shared T cell receptors in the human thymus. Profiling relied on immunoSEQ multiplex PCR, and the TCRdb table lists in-frame clones only, not all of them. The sample includes about 380,000 clones, approximately 95% of them seen just once. Input material: thymocytes. The receptors stem from a human donor.

The chain combines TRBV28 with TRBJ2-7; D gene ambiguous. The V and J ends lost 10 bases and 2 bases respectively, with 12 bases between them. The germline V gene encodes CDR1 MDHEN and CDR2 SYDVKM. CDR3 length: 12 amino acids. In DNA form, the CDR3 reads TGTGCCACCAAAATCAGTCCCTACGAGCAGTACTTC. This encodes CATKISPYEQYF.

This clone was detected once. The chain couples TRBV29-1 to TRBJ2-3; no clear D. The CDR3 has 12 residues. Trimming left V 7 bases short and J 4 bases short, with 12 bases between. The V gene's germline CDR1 is SQVTM and CDR2 ANQGSEA. Written as DNA, the CDR3 is TGCAGCGCTCCCAAAACCCCAGATACGCAGTATTTT. This encodes CSAPKTPDTQYF.

The rearrangement uses TRBV5-8 and TRBJ2-2; 7 bases are a match to TRBD2. CDR3 length: 18 amino acids. CDR1 and CDR2 from the germline V gene are SGHTS and YDEGEE. V lost 1 base and J lost 5; bases outside the gene matches: 14. CDR3 coding DNA: TGTGCCAGCAGCTTGCCCCTTACTTGGCGGGAGATGACCGGGGAGCTGTTTTTT. It is translated as CASSLPLTWREMTGELFF.

The CDR3 sequence: CASSQVGLAGTDTQYF. CDR3 DNA: TGTGCCAGCAGCCAAGTGGGCCTAGCGGGGACAGATACGCAGTATTTT. The rearrangement uses TRBV4-2 and TRBJ2-3; 9 nucleotides line up with TRBD2. V was clipped by 1 base and J by 3 bases; unmatched bases: 5. This CDR3 comprises 16 residues. Germline CDR1 and CDR2: LGHNA and YNFKEQ.

This chain links TRBV30 with TRBJ2-7, with D possibly being TRBD1 or TRBD2 (5 bases each). The germline gives CDR1 GTSNPN, CDR2 SVGIG (reference sequence). The ends were cut back, 3 bases at V and 2 bases at J, with 11 bases in the middle. This CDR3 has 13 amino acids. CDR3: CAWSRDLPYEQYF. The CDR3 nucleotides are TGTGCCTGGAGCCGGGACCTGCCCTACGAGCAGTACTTC.

The rearrangement joins TRBV4-2 to TRBJ2-7; tentatively, D is TRBD1 (5 bases). Germline V gene sequence: CDR1 LGHNA, CDR2 YNFKEQ. The CDR3 has 16 residues. The ends were cut back, 0 bases at V and 7 bases at J, with 19 bases in the middle. CDR3 coding DNA: TGTGCCAGCAGCCAAGACAGGGTCCTCCTTCCCACTGAGCAGTACTTC. It is translated as CASSQDRVLLPTEQYF.

In DNA, the CDR3 is TGTGCCAGGCCGCGGGAGAGCACAGATACGCAGTATTTT. Its protein is CARPRESTDTQYF. This chain links TRBV27 with TRBJ2-3, with 7 bases identical to TRBD2. This CDR3 has 13 amino acids. The germline V gene encodes CDR1 MNHEY and CDR2 SMNVEV (reference sequence). After removal of 9 bases from V and 0 bases from J, the junction contained 3 bases not matched to a gene.

CDR3 coding DNA: TGTGCCAGCATCCGGGCCCCCCCCGACACTGAGCAGTTCTTC. Translated: CASIRAPPDTEQFF. The rearrangement links TRBV27 to TRBJ2-1; D remains unclear. V lost 7 bases to trimming and J lost 9 bases, with 19 bases between them. CDR1 MNHEY and CDR2 SMNVEV come from the germline V gene (reference sequence). The CDR3 runs 14 residues.

This clone was counted between two and nine times. The V and J genes are TRBV5-5 and TRBJ2-1; D may correspond to TRBD1 or TRBD2 (5 bases each). Trimming stripped 6 bases from V and 4 bases from J, with 20 bases between. CDR1 SGHKS and CDR2 YYEKEE come from the germline V gene (reference sequence). This CDR3 contains 16 residues. The CDR3 coding sequence is TGTGCCAGCATTTTCATGCCGGGACGGGGATACAATGAGCAGTTCTTC. It yields the protein CASIFMPGRGYNEQFF.

The rearrangement links TRBV28 to TRBJ2-2; no definite D call. This CDR3 is built from 16 residues. V was shortened by 7 bases and J by 1 base, with 16 bases between the two germline ends. CDR1 and CDR2 from the germline V gene are MDHEN and SYDVKM. DNA of the CDR3: TGTGCCAGCAACCCCACTCACGACAAGAACACCGGGGAGCTGTTTTTT. The encoded protein is CASNPTHDKNTGELFF. Drawing the rest from reference TRBV28 and TRBJ2-2, the complete variable domain is DVKVTQSSRYLVKRTGEKVFLECVQDMDHENMFWYRQDPGLGLRLIYFSYDVKMKEKGDIPEGYSVSREKKERFSLILESASTNQTSMYLCASNPTHDKNTGELFFGEGSRLTVL.

This clone came up once. The V call is TRBV15, the J call TRBJ1-2; 7 nucleotides align to TRBD1. Germline V gene data show CDR1 as LNHNV and CDR2 as YYDKDF (reference sequence). The CDR3 spans 14 residues. Trimming removed 3 bases from V and 4 bases from J; junction bases left unmatched: 5. This CDR3 reads CATSRIGTAYGYTF. The CDR3 nucleotides are TGTGCCACCAGCAGGATAGGGACAGCCTATGGCTACACCTTC.

The gene calls are TRBV28 and TRBJ2-3; TRBD1 matches 7 bases. The CDR3 runs 17 residues. With 7 bases clipped from V and 6 bases from J, the junction kept 19 bases outside the gene matches. Germline-derived CDR1 and CDR2 are MDHEN and SYDVKM. The chain's CDR3 is CASKAHPGQEDSDTQYF. The CDR3 DNA follows: TGTGCCAGCAAGGCCCACCCAGGACAGGAGGACAGCGATACGCAGTATTTT.

This rearrangement joins TRBV28 to TRBJ2-3; D remains ambiguous. Trimming took 3 bases from V and 2 from J, leaving 9 bases between them. The germline gives CDR1 MDHEN, CDR2 SYDVKM. The length of the CDR3 is 14 residues. This CDR3 reads CASSFWAYTDTQYF. CDR3 coding DNA: TGTGCCAGCAGTTTCTGGGCATACACAGATACGCAGTATTTT.

The V call is TRBV28, the J call TRBJ2-7; weak D call: TRBD1 (6 bases). Looked up from germline, CDR1 is MDHEN and CDR2 is SYDVKM. Trimming took off 3 bases at V and 0 bases at J, with 21 bases between the two ends. There are 18 residues in the CDR3. The CDR3 coding sequence is TGTGCCAGCAGTTTGGGGTCCAGGGGCCCCCGAAGCTCCTACGAGCAGTACTTC. This gives the protein CASSLGSRGPRSSYEQYF.